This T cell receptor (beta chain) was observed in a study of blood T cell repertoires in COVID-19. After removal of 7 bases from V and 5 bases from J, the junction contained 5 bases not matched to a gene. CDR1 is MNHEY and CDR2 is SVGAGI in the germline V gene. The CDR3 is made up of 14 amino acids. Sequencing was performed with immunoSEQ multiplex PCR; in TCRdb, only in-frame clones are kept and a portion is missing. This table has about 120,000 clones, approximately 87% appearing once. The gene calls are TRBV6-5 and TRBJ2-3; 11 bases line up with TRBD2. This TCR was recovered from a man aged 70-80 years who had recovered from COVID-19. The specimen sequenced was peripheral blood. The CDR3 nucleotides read TGTGCCAGCACCTTAGCGGGGGGGCGAGATACGCAGTATTTT. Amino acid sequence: CASTLAGGRDTQYF.